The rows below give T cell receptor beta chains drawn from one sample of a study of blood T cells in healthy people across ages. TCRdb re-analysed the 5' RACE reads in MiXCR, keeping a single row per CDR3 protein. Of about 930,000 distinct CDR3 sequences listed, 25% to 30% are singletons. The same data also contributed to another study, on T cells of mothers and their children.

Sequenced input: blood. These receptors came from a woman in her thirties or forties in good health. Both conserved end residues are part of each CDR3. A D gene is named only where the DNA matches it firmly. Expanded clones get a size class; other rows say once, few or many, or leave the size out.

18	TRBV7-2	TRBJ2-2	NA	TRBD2	TGTGCCAGCAGCTTAACCCTTCCGACTAGCGAGAACACCGGGGAGCTGTTTTTT	CASSLTLPTSENTGELFF
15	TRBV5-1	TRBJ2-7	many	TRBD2	TGCGCCAGCAGCTTGGAGGGACTAGCGGGGATGCATGGGTACTTC	CASSLEGLAGMHGYF
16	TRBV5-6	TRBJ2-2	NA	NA	TGTGCCAGCAGCTTGGGACGGCGGGGGAACACCGGGGAGCTGTTTTTT	CASSLGRRGNTGELFF
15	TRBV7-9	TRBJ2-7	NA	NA	TGTGCCAGCAGCTTAAATGGGGACGGGTCCTACGAGCAGTACTTC	CASSLNGDGSYEQYF
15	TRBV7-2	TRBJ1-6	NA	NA	TGTGCCAGCAGCGTTGGTACTCAGGGGAATTCACCCCTCCACTTT	CASSVGTQGNSPLHF
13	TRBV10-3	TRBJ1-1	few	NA	TGTGCCATCAGTGAGGGAGGTGGGGTGAGAGCTTTCTTT	CAISEGGGVRAFF
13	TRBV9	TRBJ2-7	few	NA	TGTGCCAGCGCCCCGACAGCCTCCTACGAGCAGTACTTC	CASAPTASYEQYF
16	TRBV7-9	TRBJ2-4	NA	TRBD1	TGTGCCAGCAGCTCACAGGGGTCTTCACCCAAAAACATTCAGTACTTC	CASSSQGSSPKNIQYF
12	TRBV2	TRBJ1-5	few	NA	TGTGCCAGCAACGGAGACAATCAGCCCCAGCATTTT	CASNGDNQPQHF
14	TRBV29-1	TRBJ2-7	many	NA	TGCAGCTCAGCACGGGGCCAGAGCTCCTACGAGCAGTACTTC	CSSARGQSSYEQYF
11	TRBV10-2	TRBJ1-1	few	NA	TGCGCCAGCACCGGAAACACTGAAGCTTTCTTT	CASTGNTEAFF
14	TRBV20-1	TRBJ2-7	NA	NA	TGCAGTGCTATCGGGCGTTCCAGTACCTACGAGCAGTACTTC	CSAIGRSSTYEQYF